Listed below are T cell receptor beta chains from one sample, sequenced in a study of CD8 T cells in Susac syndrome. TCRdb called the immunoSEQ multiplex PCR reads again in MiXCR, with one record for every CDR3 protein. Among 350,000 to 550,000 distinct CDR3 sequences listed, approximately 85% were seen once. Material for sequencing was CD8+ T cells from PBMCs. The origin of the receptors is a human donor with multiple sclerosis. Both conserved end residues are part of each CDR3. Each record gives: D gene, J gene, V gene, clone size, CDR3 protein, CDR3 DNA. D genes are given only for firm matches. The size field is filled for only some rows; it gives once, few, many or a size class.

>NA|TRBJ2-3|TRBV14|NA
CASSQASILLGPGDTQYF
TGTGCCAGCAGCCAGGCCTCAATCTTATTGGGTCCGGGAGATACGCAGTATTTT
>NA|TRBJ1-5|TRBV27|NA
CASSRVGGGNQPQHF
TGTGCCAGCAGTCGAGTTGGGGGGGGTAATCAGCCCCAGCATTTT
>TRBD2|TRBJ2-7|TRBV7-9|NA
CASSPPTTGGYEQYF
TGTGCCAGCAGCCCCCCGACGACGGGGGGCTACGAGCAGTACTTC
>NA|TRBJ2-7|TRBV19|NA
CASSKVGKFYEQYF
TGTGCCAGTAGTAAAGTCGGAAAATTTTACGAGCAGTACTTC
>TRBD1|TRBJ2-7|TRBV12-3/TRBV12-4|NA
CASSSGGPGYEQYF
TGTGCCAGCAGTTCAGGGGGCCCGGGCTACGAGCAGTACTTC
>TRBD1|TRBJ2-7|TRBV5-1|NA
CASSLGQGANEQYF
TGCGCCAGCAGCTTGGGGCAGGGGGCGAACGAGCAGTACTTC
>NA|TRBJ1-2|TRBV12-3/TRBV12-4|NA
CASSPQQGLDYGYTF
TGTGCCAGCAGTCCTCAACAGGGACTAGACTATGGCTACACCTTC
>NA|TRBJ1-1|TRBV7-9|NA
CASSHPKEFMNTEAFF
TGTGCCAGCAGTCATCCCAAGGAGTTTATGAACACTGAAGCTTTCTTT
>TRBD1|TRBJ1-5|TRBV19|NA
CASSPDRGIGQPQHF
TGTGCCAGTAGTCCGGACAGGGGAATTGGGCAGCCCCAGCATTTT
>NA|TRBJ2-5|TRBV5-1|NA
CASSAVWGEETQYF
TGCGCCAGCAGCGCGGTGTGGGGGGAGGAGACCCAGTACTTC
>TRBD1|TRBJ1-2|TRBV12-3/TRBV12-4|NA
CASTATGTNYGYTF
TGTGCCAGCACCGCGACAGGGACTAACTATGGCTACACCTTC
>TRBD2|TRBJ2-5|TRBV6-5|once
CASSYSIGTSAYQETQYF
TGTGCCAGCAGTTACTCTATCGGGACTAGCGCATACCAAGAGACCCAGTACTTC
>NA|TRBJ2-2|TRBV12-3/TRBV12-4|NA
CASTEENTGELFF
TGTGCCAGCACCGAGGAGAACACCGGGGAGCTGTTTTTT
>NA|TRBJ2-4|TRBV5-1|NA
CASSFRGGKNIQYF
TGCGCCAGCAGTTTCAGGGGGGGCAAAAACATTCAGTACTTC
>NA|TRBJ1-2|TRBV5-4|NA
CASSWTAHGYTF
TGTGCCAGCAGTTGGACAGCGCATGGCTACACCTTC
>TRBD2|TRBJ2-5|TRBV6-1|NA
CASSVYSGSGGETQYF
TGTGCCAGCAGTGTCTACAGCGGGAGTGGGGGGGAGACCCAGTACTTC
>NA|TRBJ2-1|TRBV30|NA
CAWGQFNEQFF
TGTGCCTGGGGTCAGTTCAATGAGCAGTTCTTC
>NA|TRBJ1-5|TRBV12-5|NA
CASGLGVYNQPQHF
TGTGCTAGTGGTTTGGGGGTTTACAATCAGCCCCAGCATTTT
>TRBD2|TRBJ2-1|TRBV5-6|NA
CASSSGLAGAPSYNEQFF
TGTGCCAGCAGCTCTGGACTAGCGGGGGCCCCCTCCTACAATGAGCAGTTCTTC
>NA|TRBJ2-3|TRBV6-5|NA
CASSYEARAHSTDTQYF
TGTGCCAGCAGTTACGAGGCGAGGGCGCATAGCACAGATACGCAGTATTTT
>TRBD1|TRBJ2-2|TRBV12-3/TRBV12-4|NA
CASIPGTGRAGELFF
TGTGCCAGCATCCCCGGGACAGGGAGAGCCGGGGAGCTGTTTTTT
>TRBD1|TRBJ1-2|TRBV12-3/TRBV12-4|NA
CASRTAGGDGYTF
TGTGCCAGCAGGACGGCAGGGGGCGATGGCTACACCTTC
>TRBD1|TRBJ1-2|TRBV6-6|NA
CASSYSGTGGNYGYTF
TGTGCCAGCAGTTACTCGGGGACAGGGGGCAACTATGGCTACACCTTC
>NA|TRBJ2-1|TRBV4-1|NA
CASSQDTATDYNEQFF
TGCGCCAGCAGCCAAGACACGGCTACTGATTACAATGAGCAGTTCTTC
>NA|TRBJ1-4|TRBV2|once
CASSYRDEKLFF
TGTGCCAGCAGCTACAGGGATGAAAAACTGTTTTTT
>NA|TRBJ1-2|TRBV28|NA
CASSNDESHGYTF
TGTGCCAGCAGCAACGACGAGTCTCACGGCTACACCTTC
>NA|TRBJ1-1|TRBV12-3/TRBV12-4|NA
CASSHEGERHPMNTEAFF
TGTGCCAGCAGCCACGAGGGGGAAAGACACCCCATGAACACTGAAGCTTTCTTT
>TRBD2|TRBJ2-7|TRBV15|NA
CATSRAGLAPGEQYF
TGTGCCACCAGCAGAGCGGGACTAGCGCCAGGGGAGCAGTACTTC
>NA|TRBJ2-7|TRBV30|few
CAWSLPGSYEQYF
TGTGCCTGGAGTTTACCTGGTTCCTACGAGCAGTACTTC
>NA|TRBJ2-3|TRBV18|NA
CASSPDIDTQYF
TGTGCCAGCTCACCAGATATAGATACGCAGTATTTT
>NA|TRBJ2-4|TRBV28|NA
CASSIRFQNIQYF
TGTGCCAGCAGTATAAGGTTCCAAAACATTCAGTACTTC
>NA|TRBJ2-1|TRBV29-1|NA
CSVTALSYNEQFF
TGCAGCGTGACCGCCCTATCTTACAATGAGCAGTTCTTC
>TRBD2|TRBJ2-3|TRBV14|NA
CASSQGLAGVDTQYF
TGTGCCAGCAGCCAAGGCCTAGCGGGAGTGGATACGCAGTATTTT
>NA|TRBJ1-1|TRBV7-6|NA
CASLGRGLNTEAFF
TGTGCCAGCTTAGGACGGGGACTGAACACTGAAGCTTTCTTT
>TRBD1|TRBJ2-7|TRBV5-4|NA
CASSWGTGGYEQYF
TGTGCCAGCAGCTGGGGGACAGGGGGCTACGAGCAGTACTTC
>NA|TRBJ2-1|TRBV12-3/TRBV12-4|NA
CASSANRTPANEQFF
TGTGCCAGCAGTGCCAATAGGACTCCTGCCAATGAGCAGTTCTTC
>NA|TRBJ2-7|TRBV14|NA
CASSQEGPWGEQYF
TGTGCCAGCAGCCAAGAGGGACCTTGGGGCGAGCAGTACTTC
>NA|TRBJ2-3|TRBV15|NA
CATSRTQDGTQDTQYF
TGTGCCACCAGCAGAACTCAGGACGGCACTCAAGATACGCAGTATTTT
>NA|TRBJ2-6|TRBV29-1|few
CSVEEVAGGSGANVLTF
TGCAGCGTTGAAGAGGTCGCAGGGGGGTCTGGGGCCAACGTCCTGACTTTC
>NA|TRBJ2-7|TRBV5-8|NA
CASSGRQLPYEQYF
TGTGCCAGCAGCGGGCGGCAGCTCCCCTACGAGCAGTACTTC
>NA|TRBJ2-2|TRBV11-2|once
CASSFGTSGELFF
TGTGCCAGCAGTTTCGGGACGTCCGGGGAGCTGTTTTTT
>NA|TRBJ1-1|TRBV5-5|NA
CASSLGGAGVFWTEAFF
TGTGCCAGCAGCTTGGGGGGCGCAGGGGTGTTTTGGACTGAAGCTTTCTTT